A selection of T cell receptor beta chains follows, all from one sample in a study of Graves' ophthalmopathy and Graves' hyperthyroidism. TCRdb analysed the multiplex PCR reads with MiXCR anew, one entry per CDR3 protein. The data hold about 1.2 million distinct CDR3 sequences, with roughly 35% observed a single time. The sample comprised peripheral blood or thyroid tissue (not recorded which). These receptors were taken from an adult man with Graves' hyperthyroidism. CDR3s leave out the opening cysteine and the closing phenylalanine or tryptophan. Each record gives: V gene, J gene, CDR3 protein.

V: TRBV20-1; J: TRBJ1-4; CDR3: SARDQGRSNEKLF
V: TRBV7-2; J: TRBJ1-2; CDR3: ASSLVSYGYT
V: TRBV7-6; J: TRBJ2-5; CDR3: ASSLGTGV
V: TRBV7-9; J: TRBJ1-1; CDR3: ASSGEQGNTEAF
V: TRBV25-1; J: TRBJ2-2; CDR3: ASTAKGGPHTGELF
V: TRBV25-1; J: TRBJ1-4; CDR3: ASSSGGSRGEKLF
V: TRBV7-2; J: TRBJ1-5; CDR3: ASSRQGISFGNQPQH
V: TRBV15; J: TRBJ2-2; CDR3: ATSRIGQGRTGELF
V: TRBV2; J: TRBJ1-1; CDR3: ASGRGGMAEAF
V: TRBV7-8; J: TRBJ1-1; CDR3: ASSPYRGGMNTEAF
V: TRBV5-1; J: TRBJ2-7; CDR3: ASSSGQGAQYEQY
V: TRBV12-3/TRBV12-4; J: TRBJ1-6; CDR3: ASSLTGENSPLH
V: TRBV20-1; J: TRBJ1-6; CDR3: SARATGYNSPLH
V: TRBV12-3/TRBV12-4; J: TRBJ2-5; CDR3: ASRGTMQY
V: TRBV12-3/TRBV12-4; J: TRBJ2-7; CDR3: ASSFGGFYEQY
V: TRBV25-1; J: TRBJ2-7; CDR3: ASSGGIGVSYEQY
V: TRBV20-1; J: TRBJ1-2; CDR3: SASVFGNYGYT
V: TRBV4-1; J: TRBJ2-2; CDR3: ASSRQENTGELF
V: TRBV5-1; J: TRBJ1-2; CDR3: ASSLPGQAWHGYT
V: TRBV6-5; J: TRBJ1-2; CDR3: ASRGPGTDLYGYT
V: TRBV7-2; J: TRBJ2-7; CDR3: ASSQDKNTAYEQY
V: TRBV15; J: TRBJ2-5; CDR3: ATSRAAGEKETQY
V: TRBV19; J: TRBJ1-5; CDR3: ASSTKVERGQPQH
V: TRBV20-1; J: TRBJ1-5; CDR3: SASEGQYNSPQH
V: TRBV29-1; J: TRBJ1-5; CDR3: SVQDRGKDGDQPQH
V: TRBV7-2; J: TRBJ1-6; CDR3: ASIEGQDYSPLH
V: TRBV6-5; J: TRBJ2-7; CDR3: ASSRRDRMYEQY
V: TRBV5-1; J: TRBJ1-4; CDR3: ASSLRGKNEKLF
V: TRBV5-1; J: TRBJ1-1; CDR3: ASSWIPGQGATEAF
V: TRBV10-3; J: TRBJ1-6; CDR3: AHRGQGEYSPLH
V: TRBV20-1; J: TRBJ1-4; CDR3: SARRVLGEKLF
V: TRBV20-1; J: TRBJ2-7; CDR3: SARFYEQY
V: TRBV10-2; J: TRBJ1-5; CDR3: ASSQVPGYSNQPQH